A single sample is the source of the 5 T cell receptor beta chains below, sequenced in a study of Ad26.COV2.S vaccination and SARS-CoV-2 variants. Treatment of the sample: roughly 18 received Ad26.COV2.S at low or high dose, single or two shots; five or six received placebo; per-sample allocation not given. Sampling occurred on day 63 after the first vaccine or placebo injection. Here immunoSEQ multiplex PCR was the method, and the copy in TCRdb shows in-frame clones only, minus some. The sample holds roughly 700,000 clones, 89% seen once. The sample consisted of peripheral blood, taken in a trial of Ad26.COV2.S vaccine versus placebo. The receptors originated from a person between 18 and 65 years old who received the Ad26.COV2.S COVID-19 vaccine or a placebo.

CDR3 region: CASSQEVSTYNEQFF. CDR3 sequence (DNA): TGTGCCAGCAGCCAAGAAGTCTCCACCTACAATGAGCAGTTCTTC. V is TRBV14 and J is TRBJ2-1, with D uncertain. The CDR3 is 15 amino acids. V lost 0 bases to trimming and J lost 2 bases, with 8 bases between them. Germline values: CDR1 SGHDN, CDR2 FVKESK. Using reference TRBV14 and TRBJ2-1 for the parts outside the CDR3, the full variable domain is EAGVTQFPSHSVIEKGQTVTLRCDPISGHDNLYWYRRVMGKEIKFLLHFVKESKQDESGMPNNRFLAERTGGTYSTLKVQPAELEDSGVYFCASSQEVSTYNEQFFGPGTRLTVL.

The chain has TRBV7-8 and TRBJ1-6; no clear D gene. CDR3 length: 13 amino acids. CDR1 is SGHVS and CDR2 is FQNEAQ in the germline V gene. The V end lost 5 bases, the J end lost 11 bases, and 13 bases lay between the germline ends. CDR3 sequence reads: CASSPGPGTPLHF. Here the CDR3 DNA reads TGTGCCAGCAGCCCCGGGCCCGGGACACCCCTCCACTTT.

The rearrangement links TRBV2 to TRBJ2-4; D is unclear. Trimming left V 2 bases short and J 3 bases short, with 11 bases between. Germline V gives CDR1 SNHLY, CDR2 FYNNEI. This CDR3 is built from 15 residues. CDR3 sequence: CASSEMGIVKNIQYF. The CDR3 DNA reads as TGTGCCAGCAGTGAAATGGGGATTGTCAAAAACATTCAGTACTTC. Full variable domain (rest looked up from reference TRBV2 and TRBJ2-4): EPEVTQTPSHQVTQMGQEVILRCVPISNHLYFYWYRQILGQKVEFLVSFYNNEISEKSEIFDDQFSVERPDGSNFTLKIRSTKLEDSAMYFCASSEMGIVKNIQYFGAGTRLSVL.

This chain connects TRBV18 to TRBJ2-5, with TRBD1 as a possible D gene (5 bases). The germline V gene encodes CDR1 KGHSH and CDR2 LQKENI. The CDR3 is made up of 13 amino acids. V gave up 6 bases and J gave up 3 bases, with 11 bases separating them. CDR3 protein: CASSSTAEETQYF. For the CDR3, the DNA is TGTGCCAGCTCCTCGACAGCAGAAGAGACCCAGTACTTC.

To note about this clone: Other DNA sequences in this sample translate to the same CDR3. The chain recombines TRBV2 with TRBJ1-3; 8 bases agree with TRBD1. The V segment lost 8 bases and the J segment 4 bases; nucleotides outside the gene matches: 1. CDR3 length: 12 residues. Germline lookup yields CDR1 SNHLY and CDR2 FYNNEI. CDR3: CASRDRGNTIYF. The CDR3 DNA sequence: TGTGCCAGCCGGGACAGGGGAAACACCATATATTTT. Looking up the rest from reference TRBV2 and TRBJ1-3 gives the full variable domain: EPEVTQTPSHQVTQMGQEVILRCVPISNHLYFYWYRQILGQKVEFLVSFYNNEISEKSEIFDDQFSVERPDGSNFTLKIRSTKLEDSAMYFCASRDRGNTIYFGEGSWLTVV.